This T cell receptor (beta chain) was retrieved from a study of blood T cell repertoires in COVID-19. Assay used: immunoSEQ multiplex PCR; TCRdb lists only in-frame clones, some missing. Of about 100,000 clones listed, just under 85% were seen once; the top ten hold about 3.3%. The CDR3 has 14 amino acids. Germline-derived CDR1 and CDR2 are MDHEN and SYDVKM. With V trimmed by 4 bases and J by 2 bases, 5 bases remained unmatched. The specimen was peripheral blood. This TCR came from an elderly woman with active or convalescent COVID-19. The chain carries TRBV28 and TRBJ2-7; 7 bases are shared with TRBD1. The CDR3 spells CASSWGQQTYEQYF. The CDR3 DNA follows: TGTGCCAGCAGTTGGGGACAGCAAACCTACGAGCAGTACTTC.